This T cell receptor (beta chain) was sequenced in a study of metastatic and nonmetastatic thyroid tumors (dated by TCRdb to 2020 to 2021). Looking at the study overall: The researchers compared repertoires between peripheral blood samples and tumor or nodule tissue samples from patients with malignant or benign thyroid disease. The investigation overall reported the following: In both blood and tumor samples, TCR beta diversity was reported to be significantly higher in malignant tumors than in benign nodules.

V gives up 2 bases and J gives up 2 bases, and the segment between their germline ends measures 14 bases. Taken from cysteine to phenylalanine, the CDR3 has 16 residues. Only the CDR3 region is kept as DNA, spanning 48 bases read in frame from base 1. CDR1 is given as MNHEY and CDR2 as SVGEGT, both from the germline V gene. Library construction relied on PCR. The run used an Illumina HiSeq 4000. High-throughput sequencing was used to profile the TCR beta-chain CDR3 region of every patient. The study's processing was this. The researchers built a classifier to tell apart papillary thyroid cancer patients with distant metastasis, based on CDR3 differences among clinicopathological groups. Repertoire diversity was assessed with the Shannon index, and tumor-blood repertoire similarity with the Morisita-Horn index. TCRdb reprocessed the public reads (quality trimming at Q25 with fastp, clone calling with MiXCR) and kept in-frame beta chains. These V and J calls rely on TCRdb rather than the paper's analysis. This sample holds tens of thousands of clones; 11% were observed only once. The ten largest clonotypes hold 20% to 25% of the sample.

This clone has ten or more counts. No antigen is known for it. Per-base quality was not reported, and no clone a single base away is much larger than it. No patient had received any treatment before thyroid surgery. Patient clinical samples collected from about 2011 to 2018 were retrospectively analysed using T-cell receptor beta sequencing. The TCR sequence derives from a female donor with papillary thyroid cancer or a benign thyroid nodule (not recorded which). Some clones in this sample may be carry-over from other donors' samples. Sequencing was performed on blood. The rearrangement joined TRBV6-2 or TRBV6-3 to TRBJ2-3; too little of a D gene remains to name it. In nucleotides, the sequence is TGTGCCAGCAGTTACGCCCAGCCCAGAGTCACAGATACGCAGTATTTT. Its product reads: CASSYAQPRVTDTQYF.